Sequencing of this TCR beta chain was carried out in a study of beta chain features in type 1 diabetes. Investigators reverse transcribed all isolated RNA, so they sequenced expressed TCRB transcripts. The repertoire was sequenced with immunoSEQ multiplex PCR; TCRdb's copy has only in-frame clones and lacks some. The sample holds about 370,000 clones, over 8.5% seen once. Notes on the study in general: Type 1 diabetes patients had TCRB CDR3s that were shorter (moderately but significantly so) in all four CD4+ subsets.

This CDR3 has 14 residues. V trimming: 6 bases; J trimming: 4 bases; junction bases outside the gene matches: 4. Germline values: CDR1 ENHRY, CDR2 SYGVKD. As for this clone: Its antigen remains unknown.

This TCR derives from a young man with type 1 diabetes. The chain joins TRBV10-3 to TRBJ1-1; TRBD1 matches 11 bases. The source material was central memory CD4+ T cells from blood. In nucleotides, the CDR3 is TGTGCCATCAGCAAGGACAGGGGGCTCACTGAAGCTTTCTTT. Its protein product is CAISKDRGLTEAFF.